The present T cell receptor (beta chain) was sequenced within a study of monozygotic twins with inflammatory bowel disease. Using eight separate reactions per sample, the authors generated cDNA. Incorporation of UMIs carrying a 6-nucleotide sample barcode was performed by template switching. TCRdb reanalyzed the 5' RACE reads, giving one entry per CDR3 protein sequence and no DNA. The listing records 350,000 to 550,000 distinct CDR3 sequences. This CDR3 region has 15 residues. Per germline, CDR1 SGHRS and CDR2 YFSETQ. The genes are TRBV5-1 and TRBJ1-3; TCRdb lists TRBD1, though no DNA is available to test this call. The sample was blood. The clonotype originates from a human donor with ulcerative colitis or Crohn's disease, or a healthy co-twin of an affected twin (not recorded which). CDR3 in amino acids: CASSDRGGIGNTIYF.